This passage covers 16 T cell receptor beta chains from one sample sequenced in a study of blood T cell repertoires in COVID-19. Here immunoSEQ multiplex PCR was the method, and the copy in TCRdb shows in-frame clones only, minus some. This table has a few hundred thousand clones, 80% to 90% appearing once. Sequenced sample: peripheral blood. These receptors were taken from a woman aged 45-59 years with acute or convalescent COVID-19.

This clone was seen a single time. The rearrangement uses TRBV2 and TRBJ2-5; 13 nucleotides line up with TRBD2. Germline loops: CDR1 SNHLY, CDR2 FYNNEI. This CDR3 is built from 16 residues. The J segment lost 5 bases and the V segment lost 6 bases, leaving 9 bases of the junction unmatched. In DNA form, the CDR3 reads TGTGCCAGCAGGGGAAGACTAGCGGGGGGATGGGAGACCCAGTACTTC. Translating it yields CASRGRLAGGWETQYF.

This clone has just one count. The chain has TRBV5-1 and TRBJ2-1; TRBD2 aligns across 9 bases. V was clipped by 4 bases and J by 8 bases; unmatched bases: 1. The CDR3 length is 12 residues. In germline, CDR1 is SGHRS, CDR2 YFSETQ. The CDR3 bases are TGCGCCAGCAGCGTAGCGGGAGATGAGCAGTTCTTC. Its protein is CASSVAGDEQFF.

This chain connects TRBV30 to TRBJ2-7; maybe TRBD2 (6 bases). Trimming pared 3 bases from V and 6 bases from J, leaving 12 bases between. The CDR3 contains 12 residues. Germline CDR1 is GTSNPN and CDR2 is SVGIG (reference sequence). For the CDR3, the DNA is TGTGCCTGGAGGGGGGGTTTCTCCGAGCAGTACTTC. This gives the protein CAWRGGFSEQYF.

This rearrangement joins TRBV9 to TRBJ1-2, with 10 bases lining up with TRBD1. Germline loops: CDR1 SGDLS, CDR2 YYNGEE. The CDR3 runs 16 residues. J was trimmed by 3 bases and V by 0 bases; bases with no gene match: 5. For the CDR3, the DNA is TGTGCCAGCAGCGTAGATGACAGGGGGCCCCACTATGGCTACACCTTC. This encodes CASSVDDRGPHYGYTF.

CDR3 amino acids: CASSLPPANNQPQHF. CDR3 coding DNA: TGTGCCAGTAGTCTACCTCCAGCGAACAATCAGCCCCAGCATTTT. The rearrangement joins TRBV19 to TRBJ1-5; D gene uncertain. The V and J ends lost 5 bases and 3 bases respectively, with 14 bases between them. This CDR3 is built from 15 residues. The germline V gene encodes CDR1 LNHDA and CDR2 SQIVND (reference sequence).

The chain joins TRBV5-1 to TRBJ2-7, with TRBD2 as a possible D gene (6 bases). V gave up 0 bases and J gave up 5 bases, with 15 bases separating them. The CDR3 has 15 amino acids. CDR1 SGHRS and CDR2 YFSETQ come from the germline V gene. The CDR3 sequence is CASSLDMVGGNEQYF. The CDR3 DNA reads as TGCGCCAGCAGCTTGGACATGGTGGGCGGGAACGAGCAGTACTTC.

V is TRBV9 and J is TRBJ2-5; 7 bases align to TRBD1. J lost 5 bases, V lost 2 bases, and 6 bases had no gene match. Germline CDR1 reads SGDLS; CDR2 reads YYNGEE. CDR3 length: 14 residues. The CDR3 spells CASSVTGAGETQYF. The CDR3 nucleotides read TGTGCCAGCAGCGTCACAGGGGCGGGTGAGACCCAGTACTTC.

CDR3 amino acids: CASSQGLLAKNIQYF. In nucleotides, the CDR3 is TGCGCCAGCAGTCAAGGTTTACTAGCCAAAAACATTCAGTACTTC. The chain couples TRBV23-1 to TRBJ2-4; D is undetermined. TRBV23-1 is marked as an open reading frame, function uncertain. V gave up 2 bases and J gave up 0 bases, with 8 bases separating them. The CDR3 contains 15 residues.

The gene calls are TRBV9 and TRBJ1-3; possibly TRBD1 for D (5 bases). The CDR3 is made up of 15 amino acids. Trimming removed 0 bases from V and 0 bases from J, with 7 bases in between. Germline CDR1 reads SGDLS; CDR2 reads YYNGEE. CDR3 sequence reads: CASSVGGVSGNTIYF. Written as DNA, the CDR3 is TGTGCCAGCAGCGTAGGGGGGGTCTCTGGAAACACCATATATTTT.

The chain couples TRBV7-2 to TRBJ1-2; D gene uncertain. There are 14 residues in the CDR3. CDR1 and CDR2 from the germline V gene are SGHTA and FQGNSA. The V end was cut by 3 bases, the J end by 0 bases, with 8 bases between. The DNA of the CDR3 is TGTGCCAGCAGCTTTTCGGGATCTAACTATGGCTACACCTTC. Translation gives CASSFSGSNYGYTF.

This clone was seen once. This chain joins TRBV6-5 and TRBJ2-1, with D perhaps matching TRBD1 (7 bases). V was trimmed by 7 bases and J by 8 bases, leaving 18 bases between them. Germline V CDR1 and CDR2: MNHEY, SVGAGI. CDR3 size: 14 residues. CDR3 protein: CASNKGGGGDEQFF. The CDR3 coding sequence is TGTGCCAGCAATAAAGGAGGGGGCGGGGATGAGCAGTTCTTC.

J is TRBJ1-4 and V is TRBV9, with a possible D match to TRBD1 (5 bases). V lost 4 bases to trimming and J lost 0 bases, with 10 bases between them. In germline, CDR1 is SGDLS, CDR2 YYNGEE. The CDR3 length is 15 residues. CDR3 DNA sequence: TGTGCCAGCAGCTCAAGGGGCGCAACTAATGAAAAACTGTTTTTT. Its protein product is CASSSRGATNEKLFF.

The gene calls are TRBV12-3 or TRBV12-4 and TRBJ1-1; D not certain. The CDR3 has 11 residues. Between the trimmed V and J ends, which lost 6 bases and 11 bases, there was a span of 13 bases. CDR3 protein: CASSQLRAAFF. The CDR3, as DNA: TGTGCCAGCAGCCAATTGAGGGCGGCTTTCTTT.

The chain links TRBV19 to TRBJ2-3; unclear D gene. This CDR3 region has 15 residues. CDR1 and CDR2 (germline): LNHDA, SQIVND (reference sequence). Trimming took off 7 bases at V and 3 bases at J, with 17 bases between the two ends. CDR3 in amino acids: CASTKAARRTDTQYF. In nucleotides, the CDR3 is TGTGCCAGTACCAAGGCGGCCAGACGAACAGATACGCAGTATTTT.

The rearrangement joins TRBV19 to TRBJ2-3, with a possible D match to TRBD1 (5 bases). From germline, CDR1 is LNHDA and CDR2 SQIVND (reference sequence). V lost 10 bases and J 3 bases, leaving 14 bases between the germline ends. The CDR3 runs 13 residues. The DNA of the CDR3 is TGTGCCATCTCACAGGAGAGTACAGATACGCAGTATTTT. Protein sequence: CAISQESTDTQYF.

The genes are TRBV27 and TRBJ1-5; D is uncertain. The CDR3 extends over 13 amino acids. V was pared by 5 bases and J by 0 bases, with 5 bases between. Per the germline V gene, CDR1 is MNHEY and CDR2 is SMNVEV (reference sequence). CDR3 loop: CASSPVSNQPQHF. Written as DNA, the CDR3 is TGTGCCAGCAGTCCAGTTAGCAATCAGCCCCAGCATTTT.